The clone carrying this T cell receptor (beta chain) was counted only a few times. The antigen is unknown. The source of the sample is a study of blood T cells in healthy people across ages. Study-level points and caveats: Unsorted PBMCs blocked a conclusive comparison of naive and antigen-experienced cells.

The sample providers were healthy Caucasian people from Russia, aged about 6 to 90. The CDR3 is 15 amino acids. The junction had 9 bases not matched to a gene; V was cut back by 5 bases and J by 8 bases. Germline V gives CDR1 ENHRY, CDR2 SYGVKD. Alongside a J-beta primer mix, a sample-barcoded 5' primer served in a second PCR lasting about 7 to 12 cycles. One entry per CDR3 protein, called by TCRdb with MiXCR from the 5' RACE reads. This table has approximately 1,000,000 distinct CDR3 sequences, more than 35% appearing once. The rearrangement uses TRBV10-3 and TRBJ1-4, with 9 bases fitting TRBD1. This sequence originates from a woman in her sixties or seventies in good health. The sample taken for sequencing was blood. CDR3 DNA: TGTGCCATCAGTAAAGAGGGACAGGGACGGGAAAAACTGTTTTTT. It specifies CAISKEGQGREKLFF.